The entry below describes one TCR beta chain. Data came from immunoSEQ multiplex PCR; TCRdb stores just in-frame clones and leaves some out. The table shows fewer than 200,000 clones, with 82% occurring only once. The record originates from a study of blood T cell repertoires in COVID-19. For the study at large: Italy, Spain and the United States were the sources of the convalescent and acute COVID-19 samples. Sources were T cells, B-cell-depleted T cells, or PBMCs; the material itself was cDNA or gDNA.

CDR3 length equals 15 residues. Per the germline V gene, CDR1 is SGDLS and CDR2 is YYNGEE. Trimming pared 3 bases from V and 4 bases from J, leaving 13 bases between. V gene TRBV9 combines with J gene TRBJ2-2, with D possibly matching TRBD1 (6 bases). The origin of this receptor is an older woman with acute or convalescent COVID-19. The sample consisted of peripheral blood. The CDR3 protein is CASSATGQITGELFF. DNA of the CDR3: TGTGCCAGCAGCGCAACTGGACAGATCACCGGGGAGCTGTTTTTT.